The clone carrying this T cell receptor beta chain has at least ten counts. The antigen is not known. The data are from a study of T-cell reconstitution after alpha-beta-depleted transplantation in children. Overall study findings and caveats: After transplant, at about two months, alpha-beta T cells were reportedly derived from several hundred expanded graft clones. After one year, T-cell counts and TCRbeta diversity mostly came from new T cells.

The germline V gene encodes CDR1 LGHNA and CDR2 YSLEER. The V gene end was trimmed by 0 bases and the J gene end by 6 bases; junction bases not matched to a gene: 8. The CDR3 totals 17 residues. Preparation of the TCRbeta library involved a method that used unique molecular identifiers. TCRdb used MiXCR to reprocess the PCR reads, holding one entry per CDR3 protein. Here the sample spans fewer than 250,000 distinct CDR3 sequences, 7.5% to 9.5% being singletons. The chain joins TRBV4-3 to TRBJ2-1, with 10 bases identical to TRBD2. Here the sequenced sample was PBMCs, mostly from graft donor cells, taken 180 days after TCRalphabeta/CD19-depleted stem cell transplant. This receptor was identified in a male patient aged 10 to 17 who had a stem cell transplant for acute lymphoblastic leukemia, so the T cells may come from the graft donor. The CDR3 loop is CASSQDPGTSAPNEQFF. As DNA, the CDR3 is TGCGCCAGCAGCCAAGACCCCGGGACTAGCGCCCCCAATGAGCAGTTCTTC.